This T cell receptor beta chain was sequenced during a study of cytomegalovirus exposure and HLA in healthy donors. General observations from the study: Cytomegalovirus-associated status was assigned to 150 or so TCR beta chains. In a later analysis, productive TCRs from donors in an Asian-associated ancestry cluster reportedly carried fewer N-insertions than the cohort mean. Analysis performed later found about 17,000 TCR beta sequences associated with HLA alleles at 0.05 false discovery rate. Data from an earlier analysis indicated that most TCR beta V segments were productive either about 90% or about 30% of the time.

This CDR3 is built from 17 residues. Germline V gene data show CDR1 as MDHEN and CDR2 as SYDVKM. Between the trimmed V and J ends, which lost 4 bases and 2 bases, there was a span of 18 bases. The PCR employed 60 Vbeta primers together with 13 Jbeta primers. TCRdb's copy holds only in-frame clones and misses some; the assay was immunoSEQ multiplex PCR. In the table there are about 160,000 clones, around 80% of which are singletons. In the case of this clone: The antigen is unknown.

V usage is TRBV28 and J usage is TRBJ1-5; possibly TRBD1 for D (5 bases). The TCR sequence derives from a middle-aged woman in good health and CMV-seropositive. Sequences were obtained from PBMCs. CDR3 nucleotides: TGTGCCAGCAGTTGGAGCCAGGGCGCCTACGGCAATCAGCCCCAGCATTTT. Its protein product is CASSWSQGAYGNQPQHF.